This T cell receptor beta chain was identified in a study of blood T cell repertoires in COVID-19. Study-wide background: COVID-19 samples from acute and convalescent phases originated in the United States, Italy and Spain. From T cells, B-cell-depleted T cells, or PBMCs came the material, which was cDNA or gDNA.

V lost 0 bases, J lost 0 bases, and 18 bases lay in between. The CDR3 has 19 amino acids. Germline V CDR1 and CDR2: SGHNT, YENEEA. Original processing notes: Estimation of nucleated cell counts was performed using reference gene primer amplification. Clones were sequenced by immunoSEQ multiplex PCR, and TCRdb holds only the in-frame ones, with some missing. V and J calls and clone size are as listed in that table; D and trimming were resolved from the DNA. The table records about 280,000 clones, approximately 85% of them present only once. This clone has just a few counts. The clonotype was recovered from a woman in her seventies with acute or convalescent COVID-19. The rearrangement links TRBV11-3 to TRBJ1-3; D ambiguous. Material: peripheral blood. The CDR3 nucleotides are TGTGCCAGCAGCTTAGACGTAGGCAGGCCCCCAAGCTCTGGAAACACCATATATTTT. Protein sequence: CASSLDVGRPPSSGNTIYF.